This TCR beta chain derives from a study of blood T cells in healthy people across ages. Germline V gene data show CDR1 as SGHDN and CDR2 as FVKESK. The CDR3 covers 14 residues. V lost 1 base and J 6 bases, leaving 13 bases between the germline ends. Study findings and constraints: Higher diversity and more naive CD4+ cells were features of long-lived donors, compared to aged donors.

This clonotype was seen only a few times. Its antigen remains unknown. Primed by a sample-barcoded 5' primer and a J-beta primer mix, a second PCR proceeded for about 6 to 12 cycles. MiXCR was run by TCRdb on the 5' RACE reads, yielding one entry per CDR3 protein. The sample has 780,000 or so distinct CDR3 sequences, around three fifths seen once. V is TRBV14 and J is TRBJ2-7, with a possible D match to TRBD2 (6 bases). Sequencing was performed on blood. This clonotype originated in a man aged 35 to 55 in good health. The CDR3 nucleotides are TGTGCCAGCAGCCAAGTTGGGTCGCGGGGCGAGCAGTACTTC. Its protein is CASSQVGSRGEQYF.